The 25 T cell receptor beta chains below were found in one sample sequenced in a study of blood T cell repertoires in COVID-19. The protocol was immunoSEQ multiplex PCR, while the TCRdb copy is restricted to in-frame clones and leaves out a portion. The sample carries approximately 57,000 clones, 70% to 90% recorded once. The sequencing sample was made of peripheral blood. These receptors originate from a man aged 35 to 55 with active COVID-19.

The gene calls are TRBV28 and TRBJ2-3, with D perhaps TRBD2 (6 bases). The CDR3 sequence is 14 residues long. The germline V gene has CDR1 MDHEN and CDR2 SYDVKM. The V gene lost 5 bases and the J gene lost 2 bases, with 11 bases spanning the gap. In DNA, the CDR3 is TGTGCCAGCAGTCGGGGACTTTTCACAGATACGCAGTATTTT. Encoded protein: CASSRGLFTDTQYF.

V and J are TRBV19 and TRBJ1-1, with 9 bases that match TRBD1. V shed 9 bases and J 4 bases; nucleotides not matched to a gene: 9. CDR1 is LNHDA and CDR2 is SQIVND in the germline V gene (reference sequence). The CDR3 runs to 14 residues. CDR3 sequence: CASGWGQGSTEAFF. Written as DNA, the CDR3 is TGTGCCAGCGGTTGGGGACAGGGAAGCACTGAAGCTTTCTTT.

Here the CDR3 DNA reads TGTGCCAGCAGCTTAGGAGGGGGGGGCGGTCAGCCCCAGCATTTT. This translates into CASSLGGGGGQPQHF. V is TRBV7-2 and J is TRBJ1-5; perhaps TRBD1 as D (6 bases). Per the germline V gene, CDR1 is SGHTA and CDR2 is FQGNSA. The CDR3 is made up of 15 amino acids. Trimming took off 1 base at V and 6 bases at J, with 13 bases between the two ends.

This clone appeared once. The V call is TRBV6-5, the J call TRBJ1-4; unclear D gene. This CDR3 contains 15 residues. Trimming shortened V by 6 bases and J by 3 bases, and 14 bases separated the two germline ends. Per germline, CDR1 MNHEY and CDR2 SVGAGI. The CDR3 bases are TGTGCCAGCAGCCAACCGGGTGAAGCTAATGAAAAACTGTTTTTT. This sequence encodes CASSQPGEANEKLFF.

This clone was picked up a small number of times. The V and J genes are TRBV5-4 and TRBJ1-5; D gene uncertain. The germline V gene has CDR1 SGHNT and CDR2 YYREEE (reference sequence). The CDR3 totals 14 residues. The V end was cut by 0 bases, the J end by 3 bases, with 7 bases between. CDR3 sequence reads: CASSLGIDNQPQHF. Written as DNA, the CDR3 is TGTGCCAGCAGCTTGGGCATAGACAATCAGCCCCAGCATTTT.

Only one count was recorded for this clone. V usage is TRBV27 and J usage is TRBJ2-7; tentatively, D is TRBD1 (5 bases). From germline, CDR1 is MNHEY and CDR2 SMNVEV (reference sequence). The CDR3 totals 15 residues. Trimming took 3 bases from V and 0 from J, leaving 12 bases between them. CDR3 region: CASSFDRRSSYEQYF. The CDR3 DNA is TGTGCCAGCAGTTTCGACAGAAGGAGCTCCTACGAGCAGTACTTC.

This clone was observed a handful of times. The chain joins TRBV25-1 to TRBJ2-1; possibly TRBD1 for D (5 bases). The V end lost 3 bases, the J end lost 3 bases, and 18 bases lay between the germline ends. The CDR3 is made up of 17 amino acids. Germline CDR1 reads MGHDK; CDR2 reads SYGVNS. The CDR3 is CASSDPNRGYLYNEQFF. In DNA, the CDR3 is TGTGCCAGCAGTGATCCCAATAGGGGTTACCTCTACAATGAGCAGTTCTTC. Looking up the rest from reference TRBV25-1 and TRBJ2-1 gives the full variable domain: EADIYQTPRYLVIGTGKKITLECSQTMGHDKMYWYQQDPGMELHLIHYSYGVNSTEKGDLSSESTVSRIRTEHFPLTLESARPSHTSQYLCASSDPNRGYLYNEQFFGPGTRLTVL.

In its sample, this clone was seen once. The rearrangement uses TRBV4-1 and TRBJ2-2; 12 bases are a match to TRBD2. V shed 4 bases and J 0 bases; nucleotides not matched to a gene: 6. CDR1 is MGHRA and CDR2 is YSYEKL in the germline V gene. The CDR3 consists of 18 residues. The CDR3 protein is CASSPLGTSGPNTGELFF. The CDR3 DNA sequence: TGCGCCAGCAGCCCGCTTGGGACTAGCGGGCCGAACACCGGGGAGCTGTTTTTT.

The rearrangement uses TRBV9 and TRBJ1-2; a possible D gene is TRBD1 (6 bases). This CDR3 region has 15 residues. V lost 0 bases and J 5 bases, leaving 14 bases between the germline ends. Germline-derived CDR1 and CDR2 are SGDLS and YYNGEE. CDR3 bases: TGTGCCAGCAGCGTAGAAACAGGGCCCTTTTATGGCTACACCTTC. Encoded protein: CASSVETGPFYGYTF. The full variable domain, rest sourced from reference TRBV9 and TRBJ1-2, is DSGVTQTPKHLITATGQRVTLRCSPRSGDLSVYWYQQSLDQGLQFLIQYYNGEERAKGNILERFSAQQFPDLHSELNLSSLELGDSALYFCASSVETGPFYGYTFGSGTRLTVV.

The genes are TRBV28 and TRBJ1-6; 8 nucleotides match TRBD1. Germline V gene data show CDR1 as MDHEN and CDR2 as SYDVKM. The trim removed 5 bases at V and 11 bases at J, leaving 5 bases unmatched. The CDR3 has 13 amino acids. DNA of the CDR3: TGTGCCAGCAGTCAAGACAGGGGAGCACCCCTCCACTTT. It encodes CASSQDRGAPLHF.

This clone was counted once. The CDR3 region is CAISESPSRDNEQFF. The DNA of the CDR3 is TGTGCCATCAGTGAGTCACCTAGCCGGGACAATGAGCAGTTCTTC. The chain has TRBV10-3 and TRBJ2-1, with D perhaps TRBD2 (5 bases). The ends were cut back, 0 bases at V and 5 bases at J, with 11 bases in the middle. This CDR3 contains 15 residues. CDR1 is ENHRY, CDR2 SYGVKD, per germline.

There are many counts of this clone. The rearrangement joins TRBV30 to TRBJ2-2; 10 bases are a match to TRBD1. The ends lost 0 bases at V and 7 bases at J; junction bases unmatched: 5. Germline values: CDR1 GTSNPN, CDR2 SVGIG (reference sequence). The CDR3 is made up of 15 amino acids. The CDR3 nucleotides are TGTGCCTGGAGTGTAGGGACAGGGGAGGACGGGGAGCTGTTTTTT. Residues: CAWSVGTGEDGELFF.

The V gene is TRBV28, the J gene TRBJ2-5; 12 bases map to TRBD1. The germline gives CDR1 MDHEN, CDR2 SYDVKM. V trimming: 5 bases; J trimming: 4 bases; junction bases outside the gene matches: 8. This CDR3 region has 16 residues. CDR3 sequence reads: CASSVPGQGAGETQYF. The CDR3 DNA is TGTGCCAGCAGTGTACCGGGACAGGGGGCAGGAGAGACCCAGTACTTC.

The rearrangement joins TRBV4-1 to TRBJ2-2, with D unclear. The CDR3 totals 16 residues. Trimming pared 0 bases from V and 2 bases from J, leaving 10 bases between. The germline gives CDR1 MGHRA, CDR2 YSYEKL. The CDR3, as DNA: TGCGCCAGCAGCCAAGATTCAGTCGTTAACACCGGGGAGCTGTTTTTT. Its translation is CASSQDSVVNTGELFF.

V usage is TRBV2 and J usage is TRBJ1-1; TRBD1 matches at 7 bases. The V gene end was trimmed by 5 bases and the J gene end by 6 bases; junction bases not matched to a gene: 9. The CDR3 loop spans 14 amino acids. Per germline, CDR1 SNHLY and CDR2 FYNNEI. The CDR3 reads CASSRDTGAAEAFF. DNA of the CDR3: TGTGCCAGCAGTCGCGACACAGGGGCGGCTGAAGCTTTCTTT.

This clone has more than one count but fewer than ten. The CDR3 nucleotides read TGTGCCAGCAGCTCGGACAGGGGCGTTCCAGAGACCCAGTACTTC. It is translated as CASSSDRGVPETQYF. The rearrangement joins TRBV7-9 to TRBJ2-5; 9 nucleotides line up with TRBD1. This CDR3 is built from 15 residues. Per the germline V gene, CDR1 is SEHNR and CDR2 is FQNEAQ (reference sequence). Trimming removed 4 bases from V and 4 bases from J; junction bases left unmatched: 7.

V usage is TRBV6-6 and J usage is TRBJ1-4; TRBD1 matches 9 bases. Trimming removed 6 bases from V and 6 bases from J; junction bases left unmatched: 8. The CDR3 runs 15 residues. The V gene's germline CDR1 is MNHNY and CDR2 SVGAGI (reference sequence). As DNA, the CDR3 is TGTGCCAGCAGACCTACAGGGGGCGCGGATGAAAAACTGTTTTTT. As protein: CASRPTGGADEKLFF.

The chain is built from TRBV5-1 and TRBJ2-6; 7 bases align to TRBD1. The germline CDR1 and CDR2 sequences are SGHRS and YFSETQ. The V gene end was trimmed by 7 bases and the J gene end by 3 bases; junction bases not matched to a gene: 10. The CDR3 covers 16 residues. The CDR3 sequence is CASGPTGLGGANVLTF. In DNA form, the CDR3 reads TGCGCCAGCGGCCCGACAGGGTTGGGTGGGGCCAACGTCCTGACTTTC.

The chain combines TRBV3-1 (or the pseudogene TRBV3-2) with TRBJ1-2; D ambiguous. The CDR3 has 14 residues. Germline loops: CDR1 LGHDT, CDR2 YNNKEL (reference sequence). Trimming left V 0 bases short and J 5 bases short, with 10 bases between. The CDR3 spells CASSQDLRVYGYTF. CDR3 coding DNA: TGTGCCAGCAGCCAAGATTTGCGGGTATATGGCTACACCTTC.

The chain's CDR3 is CAWSKGRENQPQHF. The DNA of the CDR3 is TGTGCCTGGAGTAAGGGACGGGAGAATCAGCCCCAGCATTTT. The chain combines TRBV30 with TRBJ1-5; D perhaps matches TRBD1 (5 bases). Germline CDR1 GTSNPN, CDR2 SVGIG (reference sequence). The CDR3 sequence is 14 residues long. V was shortened by 2 bases and J by 4 bases, with 12 bases between the two germline ends. The whole variable domain, remainder taken from reference TRBV30 and TRBJ1-5, is SQTIHQWPATLVQPVGSPLSLECTVEGTSNPNLYWYRQAAGRGLQLLFYSVGIGQISSEVPQNLSASRPQDRQFILSSKKLLLSDSGFYLCAWSKGRENQPQHFGDGTRLSIL.

The CDR3 is CASSFSDEQFF. The CDR3 DNA reads TGTGCCAGCAGCTTTAGTGATGAGCAGTTCTTC. The chain combines TRBV5-8 with TRBJ2-1; no clear D gene. V gave up 2 bases and J gave up 8 bases, with 5 bases separating them. CDR3 length: 11 amino acids. Per germline, CDR1 SGHTS and CDR2 YDEGEE.

The gene calls are TRBV28 and TRBJ2-7; 13 bases agree with TRBD2. The CDR3 covers 14 residues. Germline CDR1 MDHEN, CDR2 SYDVKM. Trimming at V came to 6 bases and at J to 4 bases, leaving 3 bases not matched to a gene. The CDR3 DNA sequence: TGTGCCAGCAGGACGGGACTAGCGGGGTACGAGCAGTACTTC. This encodes CASRTGLAGYEQYF.

The J gene is TRBJ1-3, the V gene TRBV14; 8 bases are a match to TRBD1. The germline V gene has CDR1 SGHDN and CDR2 FVKESK. This CDR3 is built from 16 residues. The V gene end was trimmed by 5 bases and the J gene end by 10 bases; junction bases not matched to a gene: 16. CDR3 sequence (DNA): TGTGCCAGCAGCGGACGTTGGACAGGGAATGTAAGGACCATATATTTT. Amino acid sequence: CASSGRWTGNVRTIYF.

The V gene is TRBV7-6, the J gene TRBJ2-6, with 7 nucleotides matching TRBD1. CDR3 size: 16 residues. Germline assignment: CDR1 SGHVS and CDR2 FNYEAQ. The V segment lost 1 base and the J segment 2 bases; nucleotides outside the gene matches: 2. CDR3 nucleotides: TGTGCCAGCAGCTTAGGAGGGGGCGCTGGGGCCAACGTCCTGACTTTC. Translated, it gives CASSLGGGAGANVLTF.

The J gene is TRBJ2-1, the V gene TRBV7-9, with D possibly matching TRBD2 (5 bases). The CDR3 is 12 residues long. Trimming removed 5 bases from V and 4 bases from J, with 6 bases in between. Germline CDR1 and CDR2: SEHNR and FQNEAQ (reference sequence). The DNA for the CDR3 is TGTGCCAGCAGCGGACTGTACAATGAGCAGTTCTTC. Translating gives CASSGLYNEQFF.